This TCR beta chain was identified during a study of blood T cell repertoires in COVID-19. Study overall: T cells, B-cell-depleted T cells, or PBMCs provided the cDNA or gDNA that served as material.

The table came from immunoSEQ multiplex PCR; TCRdb's copy has only in-frame clones and leaves some out. The repertoire has 150,000 to 200,000 clones, about 83% of them found once; the top ten carry less than 3%. Germline CDR1 is SGHAT and CDR2 is FQNNGV. Germline trimming cut 0 bases from V and 7 bases from J; bases unmatched to any gene: 5. This CDR3 spans 15 amino acids. The origin of this receptor is a woman of 80 years or more with COVID-19, enrolled during active disease. The specimen was peripheral blood. The chain couples TRBV11-2 to TRBJ1-4, with 7 bases fitting TRBD1. CDR3 residues: CASSLDLDRVEKLFF. For the CDR3, the DNA is TGTGCCAGCAGCTTAGATCTAGACAGGGTTGAAAAACTGTTTTTT.